This is a list of T cell receptor beta chains from one sample in a study of T cells in Graves' hyperthyroidism and ophthalmopathy. TCRdb redid the calling of the multiplex PCR reads with MiXCR, one entry per CDR3 protein. The sample comprises nearly 600,000 distinct CDR3 sequences, approximately 15% of which are singletons, and roughly 6.9% rests with the top ten. Material: blood. The receptors derive from a woman aged 18-35 years with Graves' ophthalmopathy. Each CDR3 is given with its conserved first and last residue. Each record gives: CDR3 DNA, CDR3 protein, J gene, V gene, D gene, clone size. D genes are given only for firm matches. The size entry is marked missing in some rows and otherwise reads once, few, many or a size class.

TGCAGCGTCAAGGGGGGGGGGGGCAATCAGCCCCAGCATTTT	CSVKGGGGNQPQHF	TRBJ1-5	TRBV29-1	NA	few
TGTGCCAGCAGTTGGACAACCCACACAGATACGCAGTATTTT	CASSWTTHTDTQYF	TRBJ2-3	TRBV27	NA	many
TGTGCCAGCAGTACTGGACAGGGGGCTAATGAAAAACTGTTTTTT	CASSTGQGANEKLFF	TRBJ1-4	TRBV6-2/TRBV6-3	TRBD1	NA
TGTGCCAGCACTGCAGGGGACAGCACAGATACGCAGTATTTT	CASTAGDSTDTQYF	TRBJ2-3	TRBV28	NA	many
TGTGCCAGCAGTTCCTTTAGGACAGGGAGTCCACCCCTCCACTTT	CASSSFRTGSPPLHF	TRBJ1-6	TRBV27	TRBD1	many
TGTGCCAGCAGTCCACAACCGACCCGGCGGACTGAAGCTTTCTTT	CASSPQPTRRTEAFF	TRBJ1-1	TRBV2	NA	many
TGTGCCAGCAGGCCGACGGAGTCCTACACTGAAGCTTTCTTT	CASRPTESYTEAFF	TRBJ1-1	TRBV27	NA	many
TGTGCCATCAGTGTGACAGGGGATGTGAATTCACCCCTCCACTTT	CAISVTGDVNSPLHF	TRBJ1-6	TRBV10-3	TRBD1	many
TGTGCCAGCACCCTGGGGGGGGGGACTAGTTACAATGAGCAGTTCTTC	CASTLGGGTSYNEQFF	TRBJ2-1	TRBV9	TRBD2	NA
TGCAGTGCTAGAGGGGGCCTCATGAACACTGAAGCTTTCTTT	CSARGGLMNTEAFF	TRBJ1-1	TRBV20-1	NA	NA
TGCAGCGTCGCTTCGGGGGTACGGGGCAATGAGCAGTTCTTC	CSVASGVRGNEQFF	TRBJ2-1	TRBV29-1	NA	many
TGCAGCGTTGAACGGCAGGGGAAGGAGACCCAGTACTTC	CSVERQGKETQYF	TRBJ2-5	TRBV29-1	NA	NA
TGTGCCAGCAGCCCCGACGGGACTAGCGGAAGCTCCTACAATGAGCAGTTCTTC	CASSPDGTSGSSYNEQFF	TRBJ2-1	TRBV7-3	TRBD2	NA
TGCGCCAGCAGCCAAGGGGTGCCGGGAGAGACCCAGTACTTC	CASSQGVPGETQYF	TRBJ2-5	TRBV4-1	NA	many
TGTGCCAGCAGTCCTAATTCACCCCTCCACTTT	CASSPNSPLHF	TRBJ1-6	TRBV28	NA	few
TGTGCCAGCAGTTTGCCGTTCCTGGGCACCATATATTTT	CASSLPFLGTIYF	TRBJ1-3	TRBV28	NA	many
TGTGCCAGCAAGAGCGGGACTAGCACAGATACGCAGTATTTT	CASKSGTSTDTQYF	TRBJ2-3	TRBV3-1	TRBD2	many
TGTGCCAGCAGCATGGACAGGGTGAATCAGCCCCAGCATTTT	CASSMDRVNQPQHF	TRBJ1-5	TRBV2	TRBD1	NA
TGCAGCGTTGCCGCAGGGGGCGGAGGGAACACTGAAGCTTTCTTT	CSVAAGGGGNTEAFF	TRBJ1-1	TRBV29-1	TRBD1	NA
TGTGCCAGCAGAACAGGGTGGGAGCAGTACTTC	CASRTGWEQYF	TRBJ2-7	TRBV27	NA	NA
TGTGCCAGCAGCGTAGAAATGGTACAGGGTCCCTACAATGAGCAGTTCTTC	CASSVEMVQGPYNEQFF	TRBJ2-1	TRBV9	NA	few
TGTGCCAGCAGACCGGGACACCTAAGGTCCTACGAGCAGTACTTC	CASRPGHLRSYEQYF	TRBJ2-7	TRBV28	NA	many